A single T cell receptor (beta chain) is shown here with its context. Its specific antigen is unknown. Base quality data are lacking; no much larger clone is found one base away. This entry is derived from a study of cytomegalovirus exposure and HLA in healthy donors (dated by TCRdb to 2016 to 2017). Background for the entire study: According to an earlier analysis of several hundred of the donors, about 179 million T cells yielded 95 million to 140 million unique TCR beta sequences and approximately 300 Gb of sequence data. An early release covering about 600 HLA-typed donors comprised 300 to 350 gigabases of sequencing data and tens of millions of unique TCR sequences. Of the roughly 400 genotyped donors, 70% to 90% were placed in the genetic ancestry cluster associated with self-reported Caucasian donors. The study aimed to test whether cataloging public T cell receptors could reveal signatures of past pathogen exposure. The study profiled the T cell repertoires of around 700 subjects by immunosequencing and related them to cytomegalovirus serostatus. In addition to the first cohort of 500 to 850 subjects, a separate validation cohort of around 110 different subjects was used. To predict cytomegalovirus infection status, the study combined high-throughput TCR immunosequencing, statistical association of individual TCRs with disease status, and machine learning. In a later analysis, previously published TCR beta repertoires from several hundred donors were re-analyzed and high-resolution HLA genotyping was added so that TCR occurrence patterns could be studied. Rather than drawing on any new phenotypic data, the later analysis identified candidate immune exposures from TCR beta sequences and the way those sequences occurred across donors. In an earlier analysis of 500 to 650 of the donors, high-throughput TCR beta sequencing was used to judge whether each TCR beta V gene segment behaved as functional or pseudogenic. Donor age, sex, ethnicity and CMV serostatus were collected together with the repertoire data. A later genetic analysis took genome-wide SNP genotypes for about 65% of the roughly 670 donors and used that subset as a discovery cohort. Every repertoire in the discovery cohort had been generated on one and the same sequencing platform. Class I and class II HLA loci were covered by the typing at four-digit resolution. The number of typed donors differed by locus: 629-630 for A, B, C, DRB1 and DQB1; approximately 520 for DQA1; 606 for DPA1; and about 450 for DPB1. Four to six DR-DQ haplotypes were handled as single units for association and clustering because linkage in the cohort was strong. Among about 410 genotyped donors of the cohort, an average of around 250,000 unique TCR beta nucleotide sequences was sequenced per donor, of which roughly 17% were non-productive.

Including cysteine and phenylalanine, the CDR3 has 15 amino acids. Of the read, only the CDR3 DNA is kept; its 45 bases are in frame from base 1. Via the germline V gene, CDR1 is MNHEY and CDR2 SVGAGI. The V end loses 5 bases and the J end loses 5 bases, and a stretch of 19 bases separates them. The library came from the immunoSEQ multiplex PCR assay. The multiplex PCR relied on a mix of 60 forward primers for TCR Vbeta segments and 13 reverse primers for TCR Jbeta segments. The CDR3 region of rearranged TCR beta genes was amplified from genomic DNA by a multiplex PCR assay. The Illumina HiSeq System was used to sequence the amplified TCR beta libraries as 87-base-pair reads. In the paper's pipeline: A later analysis tallied roughly 78 million unique TCR beta chains across the 550 to 850 repertoires, and some 12 million of those chains were shared by two or more donors. Raw reads were error-corrected and collapsed into unique sequences by a nearest-neighbor algorithm in which closely related sequences were merged to remove PCR and sequencing errors. Alignment of CDR3 sequences to IMGT reference sequences was used to assign V, D and J gene segments. For a sequence to be retained, a match of at least six nucleotides was required to both a V gene segment and a J gene segment. A rearrangement was called productive if the CDR3 had no stop codons and remained in frame with V and J, and every other rearrangement was called non-productive. Following IMGT convention, CDR3 was defined as the stretch from the second conserved V-encoded cysteine up to the conserved J-encoded phenylalanine. The earlier analysis of some 580 of the donors excluded any sequence lacking an unambiguous match to a single V gene segment. An earlier analysis of 500 to 700 of the donors classified V segments as functional when productive rearrangements were above 56.7% and as segregating when the standard deviation between donors was above 5%. A statistical classification framework was built for diagnosing cytomegalovirus status from the catalog of TCR beta chain sequences. In a later analysis, V and J genes were assigned by comparing TCR nucleotide sequences against IMGT/GENE-DB human TR gene sequences. In a later analysis, CDR3 sequences and most-parsimonious VDJ recombination scenarios were assigned using the TCRdist pipeline. In a later analysis, each TCR beta chain was defined by its CDR3 amino acid sequence together with its V-gene family, and reads lacking a unique V-gene family were excluded. In a later analysis, some 600 highly shared, low-generation-probability nucleotide sequences were removed to address suspected cross-contamination and a sequencing artifact. For each public chain, a later analysis derived a clonal expansion index from normalized ranks of inferred template counts within each repertoire. In a later analysis, generation probabilities were computed using a VDJ recombination model fitted to out-of-frame rearrangements, and the results were checked against IGoR. A later analysis scored TCR-TCR, TCR-HLA and TCR-CMV co-occurrence with hypergeometric tests, applying a repertoire-size bias correction to TCR pairs. To estimate false discovery rates, a later analysis permuted the HLA or CMV assignments 20 times. A later analysis grouped co-occurring TCRs with DBSCAN, adding TCRdist sequence similarity when clustering within HLA-allele-positive subsets. Repertoires with fewer than 30,000 or more than 120,000 public chains were left out of co-occurrence clustering, as were a handful of repertoires with anomalous nucleotide sharing. Held by TCRdb, this immuneACCESS table contains in-frame sequences only and omits some clones. Under half of the omission traces to an unresolved V gene where checked; the cause of the rest is unknown. That table gives V, J and clone size, and the DNA gave D and trimming. The sample profile shows 160,000 or so clones; 80% to 85% of them were found once. The ten most abundant clones make up more than 0.85% of the sample.

What the research found in general, with its limitations: According to the authors, the approach could potentially be generalized to other disease states and immunological phenotypes. V-gene and J-gene trimming of TCR beta chains was associated with a missense DCLRE1C variant in a later genetic analysis, and the association was replicated in an independent cohort. Broadly in line with IMGT annotations, most TCR beta V segments showed up in productive rearrangements about 90% or about 30% of the time in an earlier analysis of around 550 of the donors. Three of the identified cytomegalovirus-associated TCR beta chains were confirmed in vitro to be specific for cytomegalovirus antigens. The sequencing pipeline was judged likely to have produced a cluster of highly shared sequence variants as a technical artifact. Specific HLA alleles were associated with 15,000 to 20,000 TCR beta sequences at a false discovery rate of 0.05 in a later analysis. In a later analysis, TCR association rates were found to vary across HLA loci, with the most associated TCRs seen for DRB1 alleles and the fewest for HLA-C alleles. The earlier analysis of fewer than 750 of the donors excluded roughly 17 rarely observed V segments, including chromosome 9 orphons, because counts were too low. Presence/absence analyses assumed roughly uniform sequencing depth across donors, an assumption that may not hold. Compared with equally common non-associated chains, HLA-associated TCR beta chains in a later analysis were more clonally expanded and had lower generation probabilities. The 87-base-pair reads could not distinguish some IMGT-functional V segments, including TRBV6-2 and TRBV6-3, so those segments were excluded. In a later genetic analysis, fewer N-insertions in productive TCRs were reported among donors in an Asian-associated ancestry cluster than the roughly 700-donor mean. In a later analysis, most CMV-associated TCR beta chains were found to appear HLA-restricted, with HLA associations seemingly driven largely by CMV exposure. CMV serostatus was the only immune exposure information available for the cohort. A further reported finding was that TCR beta sequences accurately predicted the HLA-A and HLA-B alleles for most subjects in the first cohort. Across donors, most TCR sequences were observed very rarely, whereas some public TCRs were present in many individuals. When HLA alleles, especially DR and DQ, strongly co-occurred, TCR associations were difficult to assign to individual alleles. Correlated functional status among segregating V segments might reflect linkage disequilibrium, but an unknown experimental factor could not be ruled out. According to a later analysis, parvovirus B19, influenza, CMV and Epstein-Barr virus appeared linked to several top co-occurrence clusters. The classifier was reported to diagnose cytomegalovirus status with high specificity and sensitivity in both the original cohort and the validation cohort. HLA typing was unavailable for some donors at each locus, so association tests used only the typed subset. The study listed 150 to 200 TCR beta chains as associated with cytomegalovirus. In this cohort, only TCR beta chains were sequenced, and detectable features were limited by the absence of alpha or paired-chain data.

The cohort consisted of 670 or so healthy bone marrow donors. Cohort members were all nominally healthy when sampled, although unrecorded immune exposures were likely present. The donor was CMV seronegative and was included in the group of hundreds of seronegative cohort members. Each donor provided a peripheral blood sample, and peripheral blood mononuclear cells were used for TCR beta sequencing. The Qiagen DNeasy Blood Extraction Kit was used to extract genomic DNA from the blood cell samples. Recombination linked TRBV6-5 to TRBJ2-7; the D segment could be TRBD1, given 6 matching bases. Sequenced material: PBMCs. This TCR came from a man aged 25 to 40 in good health and CMV-seronegative. The DNA sequence is TGTGCCAGCAGTACGCCTGGGCAGGGGCACCACGAGCAGTACTTC. It codes for CASSTPGQGHHEQYF.